The 4 T cell receptor beta chains reported below all come from one sample, sequenced in a study of T cell clonotyping in hematopoietic cell transplantation (TCRdb year 2021). The library was produced with the immunoSEQ multiplex PCR assay. Entries here come from immuneACCESS through TCRdb and include only in-frame sequences with V and J called. Some clones fail to appear in such tables; in the studies checked, an unresolved V gene covers under half of the shortfall, and the cause of the remainder is unknown. This sample gives 27,000 or so clones in total; 60% to 80% of them show up just once. The top ten clones comprise approximately 6.3% of the sample. The intended sense of this specimen's time point label: recipient sample about 28 days before transplant, after cytoreduction. The material was peripheral blood mononuclear cells, obtained before stem cell transplant. These receptors originate from a man aged 50-59 years with myelodysplastic syndrome. Some clones in this sample may be carry-over from other donors' samples.

The chain joins TRBV25-1 to TRBJ2-1, with TRBD2 matching 9 bases. The CDR3 totals 17 residues. Germline CDR1 MGHDK, CDR2 SYGVNS. V shed 0 bases and J 3 bases; nucleotides not matched to a gene: 6. CDR3 sequence reads: CASSEYSGLADYNEQFF. CDR3 sequence (DNA): TGTGCCAGCAGTGAATATTCGGGACTAGCAGACTACAATGAGCAGTTCTTC. Combining the CDR3 with reference TRBV25-1 and TRBJ2-1 gives the whole variable domain EADIYQTPRYLVIGTGKKITLECSQTMGHDKMYWYQQDPGMELHLIHYSYGVNSTEKGDLSSESTVSRIRTEHFPLTLESARPSHTSQYLCASSEYSGLADYNEQFFGPGTRLTVL.

V and J are TRBV28 and TRBJ2-2, with 7 bases lining up with TRBD1. The germline V gene has CDR1 MDHEN and CDR2 SYDVKM. The V segment lost 8 bases and the J segment 5 bases; nucleotides outside the gene matches: 11. The CDR3 consists of 15 residues. The CDR3 coding sequence is TGTGCCAGCGAGGGTCGACAGGGCAGGACCGGGGAGCTGTTTTTT. Protein: CASEGRQGRTGELFF.

CDR3 loop: CASSQGQFNQPQHF. The CDR3 DNA reads TGTGCCAGCAGCCAGGGACAGTTCAATCAGCCCCAGCATTTT. V gene TRBV7-2 combines with J gene TRBJ1-5; 7 bases map to TRBD1. CDR1 is SGHTA, CDR2 FQGNSA, per germline. There are 14 residues in the CDR3. Trimming took 5 bases from V and 3 from J; bases not matched to a gene: 4.

This clone was counted a few times. V gene TRBV29-1 combines with J gene TRBJ1-5; D is unresolved. This CDR3 is built from 12 residues. Trimming took 7 bases from V and 0 from J, leaving 7 bases between them. Germline CDR1 and CDR2: SQVTM and ANQGSEA. CDR3 nucleotide sequence: TGCAGCGCACAGAGTAGCAATCAGCCCCAGCATTTT. Translation: CSAQSSNQPQHF.